This T cell receptor beta chain was observed in a study of identical twins. One entry per CDR3 protein, called by TCRdb with MiXCR from the 5' RACE reads. This sample has roughly 480,000 distinct CDR3 sequences; about 24% occur once, and the top ten carry around 3%. This clonotype was counted a few times. Trimming removed 5 bases from V and 4 bases from J, with 5 bases in between. The CDR3 has 10 amino acids. Germline V gene sequence: CDR1 DFQATT, CDR2 SNEGSKA (reference sequence). This same sample was also part of a study on T cells expressing NK-cell markers.

Sequenced sample: CD4+ T cells sorted from blood. This receptor was obtained from a woman younger than 30 in good health. The J gene is TRBJ2-5, the V gene TRBV20-1; D is undetermined. Here the CDR3 reads CSAWGETQYF. The CDR3 nucleotides read TGCAGTGCTTGGGGAGAGACCCAGTACTTC.